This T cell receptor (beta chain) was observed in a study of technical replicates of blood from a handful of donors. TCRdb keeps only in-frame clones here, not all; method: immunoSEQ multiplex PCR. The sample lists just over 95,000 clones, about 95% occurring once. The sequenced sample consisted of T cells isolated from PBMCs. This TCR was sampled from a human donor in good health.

CDR3 DNA sequence: TGTGCCAGCAGCCCCGGGACTAGCGGTACCTACGAGCAGTACTTC. This codes for CASSPGTSGTYEQYF. This chain connects TRBV11-3 to TRBJ2-7, with 11 bases identical to TRBD2. CDR3 length: 15 amino acids. The germline V gene has CDR1 SGHNT and CDR2 YENEEA. Trimming cost V 5 bases and J 2 bases; bases outside gene matches: 5.